This T cell receptor (beta chain) is from a study of blood T cell repertoires in COVID-19. Study-level information: Specimens from acute and convalescent COVID-19 originated in the United States, Italy and Spain.

Original processing methods: How many nucleated cells were present was estimated from reference gene primer amplification. Sequenced by immunoSEQ multiplex PCR; TCRdb stores in-frame clones only, minus some. The V and J calls and clone size are taken from that table; D and trimming were inferred from the DNA. This sample has some 340,000 clones, with 90% found just once. Participants spanned ages about 18 to 100 years and resided in around 25 US areas. Exposed enrollees encountered a COVID-19 case at some point within 2 weeks before study entry. The germline CDR1 and CDR2 sequences are SGHRS and YFSETQ. The V segment lost 3 bases and the J segment 3 bases; nucleotides outside the gene matches: 12. The CDR3 is 16 residues long.

The chain employs TRBV5-1 and TRBJ2-7; 7 nucleotides line up with TRBD1. The source of this sequence is a woman younger than 45 who had been exposed to COVID-19. The specimen sequenced was PBMCs or T cells enriched from blood (not recorded which). The CDR3 protein is CASSWAGRGYRYEQYF. CDR3 DNA: TGCGCCAGCAGCTGGGCGGGCAGGGGGTATCGCTACGAGCAGTACTTC.